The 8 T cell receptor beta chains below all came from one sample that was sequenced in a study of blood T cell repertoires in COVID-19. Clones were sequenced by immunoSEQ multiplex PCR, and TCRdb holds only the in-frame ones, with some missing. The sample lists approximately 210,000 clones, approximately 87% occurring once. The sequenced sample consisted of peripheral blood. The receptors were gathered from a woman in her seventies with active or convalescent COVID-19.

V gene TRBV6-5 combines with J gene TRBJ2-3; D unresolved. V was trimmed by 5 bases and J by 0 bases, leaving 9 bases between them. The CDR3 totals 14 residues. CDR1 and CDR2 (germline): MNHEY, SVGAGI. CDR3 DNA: TGTGCCAGCAGTCCCCGTCTTAGCACAGATACGCAGTATTTT. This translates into CASSPRLSTDTQYF.

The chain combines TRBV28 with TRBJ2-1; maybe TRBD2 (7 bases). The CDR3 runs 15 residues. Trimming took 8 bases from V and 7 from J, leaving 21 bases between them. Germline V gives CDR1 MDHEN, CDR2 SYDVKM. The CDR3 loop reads CASHTGGLAVNEQFF. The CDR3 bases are TGTGCCAGCCATACCGGGGGGCTAGCGGTTAATGAGCAGTTCTTC.

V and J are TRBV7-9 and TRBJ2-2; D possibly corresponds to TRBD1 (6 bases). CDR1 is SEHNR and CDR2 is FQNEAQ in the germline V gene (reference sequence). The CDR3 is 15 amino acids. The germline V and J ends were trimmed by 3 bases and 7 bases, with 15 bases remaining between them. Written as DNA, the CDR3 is TGTGCCAGCAGCTTCTCGGGACAATTCGGCGGGGAGCTGTTTTTT. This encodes CASSFSGQFGGELFF.

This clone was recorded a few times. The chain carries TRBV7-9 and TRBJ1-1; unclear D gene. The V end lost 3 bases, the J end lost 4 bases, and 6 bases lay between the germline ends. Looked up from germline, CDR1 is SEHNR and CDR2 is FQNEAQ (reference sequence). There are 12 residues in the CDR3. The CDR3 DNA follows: TGTGCCAGCAGCTTCAACTTCACTGAAGCTTTCTTT. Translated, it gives CASSFNFTEAFF. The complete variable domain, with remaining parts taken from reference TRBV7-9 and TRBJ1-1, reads DTGVSQNPRHKITKRGQNVTFRCDPISEHNRLYWYRQTLGQGPEFLTYFQNEAQLEKSRLLSDRFSAERPKGSFSTLEIQRTEQGDSAMYLCASSFNFTEAFFGQGTRLTVV.

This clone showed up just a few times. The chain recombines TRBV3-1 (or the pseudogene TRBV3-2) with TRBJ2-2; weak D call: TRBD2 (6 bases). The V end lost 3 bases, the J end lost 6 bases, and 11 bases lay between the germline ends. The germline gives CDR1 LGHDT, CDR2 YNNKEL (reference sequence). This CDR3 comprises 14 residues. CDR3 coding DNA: TGTGCCAGCAGCCAGTTTGGAGGGCCCGGGGAGCTGTTTTTT. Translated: CASSQFGGPGELFF.

Here the CDR3 DNA reads TGTGCCAGCAGTCCAATAGGGACTAGCGGGAGCACAGATACGCAGTATTTT. Protein: CASSPIGTSGSTDTQYF. V usage is TRBV27 and J usage is TRBJ2-3, with TRBD2 matching over 12 bases. This CDR3 spans 17 amino acids. V shed 5 bases and J 0 bases; nucleotides not matched to a gene: 6. Germline V CDR1 and CDR2: MNHEY, SMNVEV (reference sequence).

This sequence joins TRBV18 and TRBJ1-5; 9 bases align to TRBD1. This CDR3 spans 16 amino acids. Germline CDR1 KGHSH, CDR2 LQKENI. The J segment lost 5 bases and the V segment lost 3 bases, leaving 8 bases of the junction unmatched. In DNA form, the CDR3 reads TGTGCCAGCTCACCGGGCCCAGACAGGGGGTATCAGCCCCAGCATTTT. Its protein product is CASSPGPDRGYQPQHF.

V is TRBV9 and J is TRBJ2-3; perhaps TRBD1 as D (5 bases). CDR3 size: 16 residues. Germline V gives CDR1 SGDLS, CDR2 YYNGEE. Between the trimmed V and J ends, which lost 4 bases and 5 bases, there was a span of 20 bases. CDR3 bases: TGTGCCAGCAGCCCCAGACCAGGGCGCCTCGGAGATACGCAGTATTTT. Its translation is CASSPRPGRLGDTQYF.